These 28 T cell receptor beta chains were all obtained from the same sample, sequenced in a study of blood T cell repertoires in COVID-19. The table came from immunoSEQ multiplex PCR; TCRdb's copy has only in-frame clones and leaves some out. The sample records roughly 150,000 clones, roughly 88% being singletons. Material for sequencing was PBMCs or T cells enriched from blood (not recorded which). Receptors originate from a man in his 70s who had been exposed to COVID-19.

This clone was seen more than once but under ten times. The genes are TRBV6-4 and TRBJ2-1, with a weak D call TRBD1 (6 bases). There are 13 residues in the CDR3. V dropped 8 bases and J dropped 5 bases, with 13 bases sitting between them. Germline V CDR1 and CDR2: MRHNA, SNTAGT. In DNA form, the CDR3 reads TGTGCCAGCGCGTTAGAGGGGGACAATGAGCAGTTCTTC. Translated: CASALEGDNEQFF.

The rearrangement uses TRBV28 and TRBJ2-7; the D gene is possibly TRBD1 (6 bases). Germline CDR1 is MDHEN and CDR2 is SYDVKM. The CDR3 totals 16 residues. Trimming shortened V by 3 bases and J by 4 bases, and 19 bases separated the two germline ends. The CDR3 DNA follows: TGTGCCAGCAGTTTTTCACCCCGGGACATAACATACGAGCAGTACTTC. This translates into CASSFSPRDITYEQYF.

The gene calls are TRBV6-4 and TRBJ2-3; the match to TRBD1 covers 7 bases. This CDR3 has 15 amino acids. V gave up 3 bases and J gave up 6 bases; unmatched junction bases: 9. Germline V gene data show CDR1 as MRHNA and CDR2 as SNTAGT. The CDR3 loop reads CASSEGTANGDTQYF. The CDR3 DNA reads as TGTGCCAGCAGTGAAGGGACAGCCAACGGGGATACGCAGTATTTT.

The chain is built from TRBV5-6 and TRBJ2-5; TRBD1 matches at 7 bases. The V and J ends lost 4 bases and 5 bases, in that order; junction bases with no gene match: 8. In germline, CDR1 is SGHDT, CDR2 YYEEEE. The CDR3 length is 14 residues. CDR3 bases: TGTGCCAGCAGCAGCACAGGGGCGTGGGAGACCCAGTACTTC. It translates to CASSSTGAWETQYF.

This clone was observed a single time. The chain has TRBV15 and TRBJ1-1; D gene unclear. The CDR3 covers 13 residues. The germline gives CDR1 LNHNV, CDR2 YYDKDF (reference sequence). V shed 1 base and J shed 5 bases, with 8 bases lying between them. This chain's CDR3 is CATSRVERTEAFF. CDR3 in DNA: TGTGCCACCAGCAGAGTTGAGAGGACTGAAGCTTTCTTT.

The chain combines TRBV19 with TRBJ2-3; D might be TRBD2 (5 bases). The length of the CDR3 is 14 residues. The germline V gene has CDR1 LNHDA and CDR2 SQIVND (reference sequence). The V gene lost 9 bases and the J gene lost 4 bases, with 17 bases spanning the gap. The DNA for the CDR3 is TGTGCCAGCCAAACTAGTTTTAAGGCAGATACGCAGTATTTT. Its protein is CASQTSFKADTQYF.

The chain couples TRBV7-2 to TRBJ1-2; the D gene is possibly TRBD1 (5 bases). Germline CDR1 SGHTA, CDR2 FQGNSA. The CDR3 loop spans 15 amino acids. Deletions cut 3 bases from V and 4 bases from J, with 15 bases between. CDR3 DNA: TGTGCCAGCAGCTTGTCCCCAGGGTTAGTCTATGGCTACACCTTC. Its protein is CASSLSPGLVYGYTF.

This chain uses TRBV9 with TRBJ1-2, with TRBD1 matching 7 bases. Per germline, CDR1 SGDLS and CDR2 YYNGEE. After removal of 4 bases from V and 8 bases from J, the junction contained 14 bases not matched to a gene. This CDR3 spans 15 amino acids. The CDR3 protein is CASSPRLGTGEGYTF. In DNA form, the CDR3 reads TGTGCCAGCAGCCCCAGATTAGGAACAGGGGAAGGCTACACCTTC.

The chain employs TRBV24-1 and TRBJ2-1, with 8 positions matching TRBD1. With V trimmed by 5 bases and J by 15 bases, 17 bases remained unmatched. CDR3 length: 15 amino acids. The germline V gene encodes CDR1 KGHDR and CDR2 SFDVKD. CDR3 sequence (DNA): TGTGCCACCAGTGCCTTTCCAGGGGGCGGATCAAACCTGTTCTTC. It specifies CATSAFPGGGSNLFF.

This chain uses TRBV2 with TRBJ2-5; no definite D call. CDR1 and CDR2 from the germline V gene are SNHLY and FYNNEI. Deletions cut 7 bases from V and 2 bases from J, with 8 bases between. The CDR3 totals 12 residues. The CDR3 nucleotides read TGTGCCAGCAATTGGCTGCAAGAGACCCAGTACTTC. This gives the protein CASNWLQETQYF.

The V call is TRBV28, the J call TRBJ1-5, with 8 positions matching TRBD1. This CDR3 comprises 18 residues. Per germline, CDR1 MDHEN and CDR2 SYDVKM. The V gene end was trimmed by 3 bases and the J gene end by 4 bases; junction bases not matched to a gene: 14. CDR3 bases: TGTGCCAGCAGTTTGGGTATTGTGGACAGGGTTTGGAATCAGCCCCAGCATTTT. Translation gives CASSLGIVDRVWNQPQHF.

This chain joins TRBV7-2 and TRBJ1-2; 10 nucleotides match TRBD1. The CDR3 has 14 residues. In germline, CDR1 is SGHTA, CDR2 FQGNSA. V dropped 2 bases and J dropped 8; count of bases not matched to a gene: 5. CDR3 sequence (DNA): TGTGCCAGCAGCTTAACCGGGACAGGGGACGGCTACACCTTC. It yields the protein CASSLTGTGDGYTF.

The sample holds a few counts of this clone. V is TRBV6-5 and J is TRBJ1-2; D gene unclear. Per the germline V gene, CDR1 is MNHEY and CDR2 is SVGAGI. The CDR3 is made up of 13 amino acids. V shed 5 bases and J shed 5 bases, with 12 bases lying between them. This CDR3 is CASSNLFEYGYTF. In DNA form, the CDR3 reads TGTGCCAGCAGTAATCTGTTCGAGTATGGCTACACCTTC.

The chain employs TRBV5-4 and TRBJ2-3, with 10 bases lining up with TRBD1. Trimming at V came to 3 bases and at J to 8 bases, leaving 9 bases not matched to a gene. Germline loops: CDR1 SGHNT, CDR2 YYREEE (reference sequence). This CDR3 has 15 residues. The chain's CDR3 is CASSSTGGAWGTQYF. CDR3 DNA: TGTGCCAGCAGCTCGACAGGGGGCGCTTGGGGTACGCAGTATTTT.

This clone appeared a single time. The chain joins TRBV9 to TRBJ1-1; 8 positions agree with TRBD1. This CDR3 has 15 amino acids. J was trimmed by 2 bases and V by 4 bases; bases with no gene match: 7. The germline V gene encodes CDR1 SGDLS and CDR2 YYNGEE. This chain's CDR3 is CASSTQQGVNTEAFF. In DNA, the CDR3 is TGTGCCAGCAGCACTCAACAGGGGGTAAACACTGAAGCTTTCTTT.

The rearrangement links TRBV7-2 to TRBJ2-3; 10 nucleotides agree with TRBD2. The CDR3 has 16 residues. The V segment lost 1 base and the J segment 6 bases; nucleotides outside the gene matches: 7. Germline lookup yields CDR1 SGHTA and CDR2 FQGNSA. CDR3 coding DNA: TGTGCCAGCAGCTTAGTGGGAGCGGGGGGGCATGATACGCAGTATTTT. It encodes CASSLVGAGGHDTQYF.

The CDR3 reads CASVTSANTGELFF. The CDR3 bases are TGTGCCAGCGTTACTAGCGCGAACACCGGGGAGCTGTTTTTT. The chain links TRBV7-6 to TRBJ2-2; TRBD2 matches at 7 bases. This CDR3 is 14 amino acids long. Germline CDR1 reads SGHVS; CDR2 reads FNYEAQ. V shed 8 bases and J 0 bases; nucleotides not matched to a gene: 3. Variable domain in full (rest from reference TRBV7-6 and TRBJ2-2): GAGVSQSPRYKVTKRGQDVALRCDPISGHVSLYWYRQALGQGPEFLTYFNYEAQQDKSGLPNDRFSAERPEGSISTLTIQRTEQRDSAMYRCASVTSANTGELFFGEGSRLTVL.

This chain joins TRBV5-1 and TRBJ1-1; a weak D match, TRBD1 (6 bases). Germline CDR1 SGHRS, CDR2 YFSETQ. The V end was cut by 4 bases, the J end by 0 bases, with 19 bases between. This CDR3 has 17 amino acids. The CDR3 is CASSPGNGQYLNTEAFF. In nucleotides, the CDR3 is TGCGCCAGCAGCCCGGGCAATGGACAGTATCTGAACACTGAAGCTTTCTTT. Full variable domain (outside the CDR3, taken from reference TRBV5-1 and TRBJ1-1): KAGVTQTPRYLIKTRGQQVTLSCSPISGHRSVSWYQQTPGQGLQFLFEYFSETQRNKGNFPGRFSGRQFSNSRSEMNVSTLELGDSALYLCASSPGNGQYLNTEAFFGQGTRLTVV.

This clone was counted a few times. The V and J genes are TRBV28 and TRBJ2-5; a weak D match, TRBD2 (5 bases). The V end lost 5 bases, the J end lost 2 bases, and 15 bases lay between the germline ends. Germline CDR1 and CDR2: MDHEN and SYDVKM. The CDR3 has 15 residues. This CDR3 is CASSPPWRAQETQYF. The CDR3 region has the DNA TGTGCCAGCAGTCCCCCTTGGCGGGCTCAAGAGACCCAGTACTTC.

This chain uses TRBV27 with TRBJ1-1; a weak D match, TRBD1 (5 bases). The CDR3 covers 14 residues. From germline, CDR1 is MNHEY and CDR2 SMNVEV (reference sequence). With 3 bases removed from V and 2 bases from J, the gap between germline ends came to 10 bases. CDR3 residues: CASSFTQGNTEAFF. The DNA of the CDR3 is TGTGCCAGCAGTTTCACTCAGGGTAACACTGAAGCTTTCTTT.

This chain connects TRBV28 to TRBJ2-3; possible D gene TRBD1, 6 bases. This CDR3 is 15 amino acids long. From germline, CDR1 is MDHEN and CDR2 SYDVKM. Trimming removed 6 bases at V and 6 bases at J, with 19 bases between. The CDR3 reads CASSRIGGRSDTQYF. CDR3 DNA sequence: TGTGCCAGCAGCCGTATTGGGGGCCGTAGTGATACGCAGTATTTT. Based on the CDR3 plus reference TRBV28 and TRBJ2-3, the full variable domain is DVKVTQSSRYLVKRTGEKVFLECVQDMDHENMFWYRQDPGLGLRLIYFSYDVKMKEKGDIPEGYSVSREKKERFSLILESASTNQTSMYLCASSRIGGRSDTQYFGPGTRLTVL.

The chain couples TRBV6-5 to TRBJ1-1, with D unresolved. The CDR3 totals 13 residues. Germline CDR1 MNHEY, CDR2 SVGAGI. Deletions cut 0 bases from V and 7 bases from J, with 9 bases between. The CDR3 region has the DNA TGTGCCAGCAGTTACTCTATGTTCAGTGAAGCTTTCTTT. This codes for CASSYSMFSEAFF.

The J gene is TRBJ2-1, the V gene TRBV9; 7 bases align to TRBD1. The CDR3 length is 17 residues. J was trimmed by 1 base and V by 0 bases; bases with no gene match: 7. Looked up from germline, CDR1 is SGDLS and CDR2 is YYNGEE. Written as DNA, the CDR3 is TGTGCCAGCAGCGTAGAAGCGAGACAGGGATCCTACAATGAGCAGTTCTTC. Its protein is CASSVEARQGSYNEQFF.

The chain is built from TRBV7-2 and TRBJ1-6, with D possibly matching TRBD1 (6 bases). The V and J ends lost 1 base and 7 bases respectively, with 14 bases between them. Germline-derived CDR1 and CDR2 are SGHTA and FQGNSA. The CDR3 consists of 16 residues. DNA for the CDR3: TGTGCCAGCAGCTTAGTAGGGGGGGCAGGCAATTCACCCCTCCACTTT. Residues: CASSLVGGAGNSPLHF.

This clone was recorded once. The chain uses TRBV6-5 and TRBJ2-1, with 11 bases lining up with TRBD2. Germline V CDR1 and CDR2: MNHEY, SVGAGI. V was pared by 4 bases and J by 8 bases, with 7 bases of the junction left unmatched. This CDR3 has 15 residues. CDR3 nucleotide sequence: TGTGCCAGCAGTTCCCTCACTAGCGGGAGCGATGAGCAGTTCTTC. Translated: CASSSLTSGSDEQFF.

This clone was counted between two and nine times. The V call is TRBV29-1, the J call TRBJ1-4; D may be TRBD1 (5 bases). V lost 1 base and J lost 16, with 19 bases in between. This CDR3 region has 13 residues. Germline-derived CDR1 and CDR2 are SQVTM and ANQGSEA. DNA of the CDR3: TGCAGCGTTGAAGCCCCCCTTCAGGGTAGGAGGTTTTTT. Protein: CSVEAPLQGRRFF. Looking up the rest from reference TRBV29-1 and TRBJ1-4 gives the full variable domain: SAVISQKPSRDICQRGTSLTIQCQVDSQVTMMFWYRQQPGQSLTLIATANQGSEATYESGFVIDKFPISRPNLTFSTLTVSNMSPEDSSIYLCSVEAPLQGRRFFGSGTQLSVL.

This sequence joins TRBV9 and TRBJ2-3; 13 nucleotides align to TRBD2. This CDR3 region has 16 residues. Germline CDR1 reads SGDLS; CDR2 reads YYNGEE. Trimming removed 1 base from V and 3 bases from J; junction bases left unmatched: 2. CDR3 bases: TGTGCCAGCAGCGTAAGGACTAGCGGGGGAACAGATACGCAGTATTTT. Protein: CASSVRTSGGTDTQYF.

The rearrangement joins TRBV20-1 to TRBJ1-3; 7 positions agree with TRBD1. After removal of 3 bases from V and 4 bases from J, the junction contained 12 bases not matched to a gene. Germline values: CDR1 DFQATT, CDR2 SNEGSKA (reference sequence). CDR3 length equals 16 residues. This CDR3 reads CSASLPMGRGGNTIYF. The CDR3 DNA follows: TGCAGTGCTAGTCTCCCTATGGGCAGGGGGGGAAACACCATATATTTT.